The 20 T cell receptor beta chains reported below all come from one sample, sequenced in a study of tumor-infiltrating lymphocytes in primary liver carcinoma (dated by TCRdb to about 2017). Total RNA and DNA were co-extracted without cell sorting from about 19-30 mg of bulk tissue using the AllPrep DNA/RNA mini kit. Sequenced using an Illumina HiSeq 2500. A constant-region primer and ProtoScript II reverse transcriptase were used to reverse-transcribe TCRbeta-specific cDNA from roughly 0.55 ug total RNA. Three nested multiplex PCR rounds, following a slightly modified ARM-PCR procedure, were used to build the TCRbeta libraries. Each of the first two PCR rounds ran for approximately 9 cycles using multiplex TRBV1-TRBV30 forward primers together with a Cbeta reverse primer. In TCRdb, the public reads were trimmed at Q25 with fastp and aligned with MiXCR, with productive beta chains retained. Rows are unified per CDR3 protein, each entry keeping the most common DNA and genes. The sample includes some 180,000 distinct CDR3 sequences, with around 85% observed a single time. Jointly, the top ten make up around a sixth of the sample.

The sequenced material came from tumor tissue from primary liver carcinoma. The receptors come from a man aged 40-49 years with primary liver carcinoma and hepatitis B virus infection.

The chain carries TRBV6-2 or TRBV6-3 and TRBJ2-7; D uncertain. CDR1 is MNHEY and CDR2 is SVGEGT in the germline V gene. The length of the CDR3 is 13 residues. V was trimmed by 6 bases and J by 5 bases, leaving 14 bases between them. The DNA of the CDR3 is TGTGCCAGCAGCTACGAGGTAACCCACGAGCAGTACTTC. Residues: CASSYEVTHEQYF.

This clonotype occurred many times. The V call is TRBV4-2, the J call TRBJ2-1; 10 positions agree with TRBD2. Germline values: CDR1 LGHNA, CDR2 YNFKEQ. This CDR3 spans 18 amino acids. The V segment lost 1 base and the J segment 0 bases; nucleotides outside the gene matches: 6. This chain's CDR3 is CASSQATSGLSSYNEQFF. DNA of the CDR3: TGTGCCAGCAGCCAAGCGACTAGCGGGCTCAGCTCCTACAATGAGCAGTTCTTC.

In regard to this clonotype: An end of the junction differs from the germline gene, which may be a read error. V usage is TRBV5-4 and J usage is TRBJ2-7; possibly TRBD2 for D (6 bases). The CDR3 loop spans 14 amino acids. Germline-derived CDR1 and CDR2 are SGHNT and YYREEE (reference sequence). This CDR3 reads CVSCLRDFPYEQYF. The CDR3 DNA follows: TGTGTCAGCTGCTTGCGGGACTTTCCCTACGAGCAGTACTTC.

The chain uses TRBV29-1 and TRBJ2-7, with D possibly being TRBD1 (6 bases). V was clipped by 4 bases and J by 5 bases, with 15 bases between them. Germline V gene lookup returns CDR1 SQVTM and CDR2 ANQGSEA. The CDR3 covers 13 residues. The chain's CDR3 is CSVAPTGFDEQYF. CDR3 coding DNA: TGCAGCGTTGCCCCGACAGGATTCGACGAGCAGTACTTC.

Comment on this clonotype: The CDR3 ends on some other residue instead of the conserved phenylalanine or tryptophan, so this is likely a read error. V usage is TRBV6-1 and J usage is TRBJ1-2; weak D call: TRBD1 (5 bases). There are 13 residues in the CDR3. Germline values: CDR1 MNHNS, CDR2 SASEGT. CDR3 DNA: TGTGCCAGCAGTGAAGATGGGGGATATGCCTACACCATC. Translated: CASSEDGGYAYTI.

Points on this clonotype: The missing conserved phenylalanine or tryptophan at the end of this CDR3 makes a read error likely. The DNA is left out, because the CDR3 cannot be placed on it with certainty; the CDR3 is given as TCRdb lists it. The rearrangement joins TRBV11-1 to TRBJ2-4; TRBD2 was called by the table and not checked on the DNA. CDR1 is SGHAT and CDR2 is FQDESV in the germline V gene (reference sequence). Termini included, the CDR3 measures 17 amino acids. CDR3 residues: CTSSFPGTSGTKNIQLY.

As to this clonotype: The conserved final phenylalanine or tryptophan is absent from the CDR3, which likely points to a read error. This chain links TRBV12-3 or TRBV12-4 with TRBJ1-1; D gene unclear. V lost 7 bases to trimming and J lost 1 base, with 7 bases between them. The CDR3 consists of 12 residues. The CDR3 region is CASTPGNTEAFL. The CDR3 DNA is TGTGCCAGCACTCCAGGGAACACTGAAGCTTTCCTT.

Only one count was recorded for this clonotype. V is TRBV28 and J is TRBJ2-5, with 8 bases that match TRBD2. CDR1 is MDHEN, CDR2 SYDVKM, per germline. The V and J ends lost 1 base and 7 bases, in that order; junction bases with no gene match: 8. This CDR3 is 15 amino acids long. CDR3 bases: TGTGCCAGCAGTTTATCGCCAGCGGGAGCAAGGACCCAGTACTTC. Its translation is CASSLSPAGARTQYF.

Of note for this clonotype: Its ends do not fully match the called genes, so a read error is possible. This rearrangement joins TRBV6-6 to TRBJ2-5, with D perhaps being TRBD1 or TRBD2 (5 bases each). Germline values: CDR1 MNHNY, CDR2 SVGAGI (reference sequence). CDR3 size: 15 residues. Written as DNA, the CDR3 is TGTCCCAGCAGTTACTTGGGTGGAGGACAAGAGATCCAGTACTTC. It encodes CPSSYLGGGQEIQYF.

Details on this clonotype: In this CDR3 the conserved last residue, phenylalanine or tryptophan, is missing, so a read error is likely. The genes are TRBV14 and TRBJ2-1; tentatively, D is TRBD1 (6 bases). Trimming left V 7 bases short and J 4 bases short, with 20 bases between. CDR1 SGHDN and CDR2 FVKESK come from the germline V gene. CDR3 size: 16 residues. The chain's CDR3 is CASNPRTVLGYNEQFY. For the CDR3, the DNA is TGTGCCAGCAACCCTAGGACAGTGTTGGGGTACAATGAGCAGTTCTAC.

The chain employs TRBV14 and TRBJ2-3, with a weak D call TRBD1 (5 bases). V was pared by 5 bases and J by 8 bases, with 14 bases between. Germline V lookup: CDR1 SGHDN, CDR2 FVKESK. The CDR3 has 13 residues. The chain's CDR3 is CASSSTDQSTQYF. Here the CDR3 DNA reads TGTGCCAGCAGCTCGACAGACCAGAGTACGCAGTATTTT.

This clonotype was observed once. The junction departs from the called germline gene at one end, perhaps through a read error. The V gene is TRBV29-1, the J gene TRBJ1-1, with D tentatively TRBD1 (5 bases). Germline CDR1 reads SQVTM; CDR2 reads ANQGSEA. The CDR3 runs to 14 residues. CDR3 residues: CSVIGDAMNSEAFF. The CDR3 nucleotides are TGCAGCGTGATAGGGGATGCAATGAACAGTGAAGCTTTCTTT.

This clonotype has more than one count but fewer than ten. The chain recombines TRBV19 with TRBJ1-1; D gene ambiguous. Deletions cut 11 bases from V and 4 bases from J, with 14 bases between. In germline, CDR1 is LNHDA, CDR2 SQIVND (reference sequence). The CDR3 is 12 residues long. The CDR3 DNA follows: TGTGCCGTTCGGGAGGGTGGCACTGAAGCTTTCTTT. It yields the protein CAVREGGTEAFF.

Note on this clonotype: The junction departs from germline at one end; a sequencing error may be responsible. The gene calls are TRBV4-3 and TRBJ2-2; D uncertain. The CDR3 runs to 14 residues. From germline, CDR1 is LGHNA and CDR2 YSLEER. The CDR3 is CASSQDRKTGELFF. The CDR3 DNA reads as TGCGCTAGCAGCCAAGATCGGAAGACCGGGGAGCTGTTTTTT.

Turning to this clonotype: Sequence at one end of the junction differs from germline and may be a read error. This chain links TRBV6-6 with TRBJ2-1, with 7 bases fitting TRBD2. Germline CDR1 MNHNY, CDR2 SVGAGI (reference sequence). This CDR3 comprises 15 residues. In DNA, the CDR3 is TGTGCCAGCAGTTTGACTAGCCTGGTGGAGGATGAGCAGTTTTTC. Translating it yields CASSLTSLVEDEQFF.

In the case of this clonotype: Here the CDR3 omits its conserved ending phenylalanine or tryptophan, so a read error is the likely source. The CDR3: CASSLAPTGNTEAFI. The CDR3 DNA sequence: TGTGCCAGCAGTTTAGCACCAACAGGGAACACTGAAGCTTTCATT. V gene TRBV28 combines with J gene TRBJ1-1; a possible D gene is TRBD1 (5 bases). Trimming removed 2 bases from V and 1 base from J, with 11 bases in between. The CDR3 spans 15 residues. CDR1 and CDR2 (germline): MDHEN, SYDVKM.

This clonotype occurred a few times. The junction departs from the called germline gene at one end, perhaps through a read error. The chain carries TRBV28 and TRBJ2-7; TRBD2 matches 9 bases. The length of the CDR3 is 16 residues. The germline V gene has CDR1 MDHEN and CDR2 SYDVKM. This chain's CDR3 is CASSLPAGGPTYEQYF. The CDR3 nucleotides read TGTGCCAGCAGCCTGCCGGCGGGAGGGCCAACCTATGAGCAGTACTTC.

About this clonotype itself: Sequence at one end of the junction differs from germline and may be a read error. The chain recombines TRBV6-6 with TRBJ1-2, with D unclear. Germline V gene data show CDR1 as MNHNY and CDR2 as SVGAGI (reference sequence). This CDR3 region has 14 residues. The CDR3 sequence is CASSPDRDFYDYTF. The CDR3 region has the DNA TGTGCCAGCAGCCCCGATAGAGACTTCTATGACTACACCTTC.

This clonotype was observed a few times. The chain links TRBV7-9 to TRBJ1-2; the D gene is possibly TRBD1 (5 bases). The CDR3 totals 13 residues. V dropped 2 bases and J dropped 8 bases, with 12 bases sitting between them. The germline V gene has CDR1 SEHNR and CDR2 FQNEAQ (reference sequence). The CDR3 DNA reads TGTGCCAGCAGCTTATTCGGGGCGCGGGGCTACACCTTC. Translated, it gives CASSLFGARGYTF.

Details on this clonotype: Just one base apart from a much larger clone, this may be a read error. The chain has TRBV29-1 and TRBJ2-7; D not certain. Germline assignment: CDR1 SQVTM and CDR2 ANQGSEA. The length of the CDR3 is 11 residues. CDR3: CSVGITYDQYF. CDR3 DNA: TGCAGCGTTGGTATTACCTACGATCAGTACTTC.